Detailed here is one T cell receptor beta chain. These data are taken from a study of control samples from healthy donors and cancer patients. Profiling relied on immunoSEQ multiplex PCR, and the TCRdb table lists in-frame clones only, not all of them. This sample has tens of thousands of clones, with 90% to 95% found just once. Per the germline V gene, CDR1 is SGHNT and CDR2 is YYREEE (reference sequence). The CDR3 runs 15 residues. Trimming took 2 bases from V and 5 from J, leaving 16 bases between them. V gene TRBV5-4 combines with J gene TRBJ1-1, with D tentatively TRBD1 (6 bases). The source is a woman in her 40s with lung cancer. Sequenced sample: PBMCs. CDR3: CASSLETGIGTEAFF. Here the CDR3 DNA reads TGTGCCAGCAGCTTAGAAACAGGGATTGGTACTGAAGCTTTCTTT. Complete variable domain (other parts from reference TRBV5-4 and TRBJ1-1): ETGVTQSPTHLIKTRGQQVTLRCSSQSGHNTVSWYQQALGQGPQFIFQYYREEENGRGNFPPRFSGLQFPNYSSELNVNALELDDSALYLCASSLETGIGTEAFFGQGTRLTVV.